This T cell receptor (beta chain) was captured in a study of Graves' ophthalmopathy and Graves' hyperthyroidism. Study in general: Samples of peripheral blood were obtained at initial diagnosis, prior to treatment of any kind.

CDR1 DFQATT and CDR2 SNEGSKA come from the germline V gene (reference sequence). V lost 5 bases to trimming and J lost 2 bases; unmatched junction nucleotides: 5. The CDR3 has 14 residues. Exclusion covered patients with other autoimmune diseases or uncontrolled infections (as well as pregnancy or lactation). A note on this clonotype: Its antigen is undetermined.

General study results and limits: Sensitivity reached 55% to 71% and specificity more than 72% when the model predicted ophthalmopathy progression.

RNA transcripts provided the template for amplifying TCR beta CDR3 regions. The workflow started with a first-round RT-PCR run with HTBI primers and then moved on to a second-round multiplex PCR. TCRdb analysed the multiplex PCR reads with MiXCR anew, one entry per CDR3 protein. Among approximately 700,000 distinct CDR3 sequences, roughly 40% were seen once, and the ten largest hold approximately 43%. Sequencing was performed on peripheral blood. The TCR comes from an adult man with Graves' ophthalmopathy. The genes are TRBV20-1 and TRBJ1-5; TRBD1 matches 8 bases. This CDR3 reads CSAFQGAGNQPQHF. CDR3 coding DNA: TGCAGTGCTTTTCAGGGGGCTGGCAATCAGCCCCAGCATTTT.